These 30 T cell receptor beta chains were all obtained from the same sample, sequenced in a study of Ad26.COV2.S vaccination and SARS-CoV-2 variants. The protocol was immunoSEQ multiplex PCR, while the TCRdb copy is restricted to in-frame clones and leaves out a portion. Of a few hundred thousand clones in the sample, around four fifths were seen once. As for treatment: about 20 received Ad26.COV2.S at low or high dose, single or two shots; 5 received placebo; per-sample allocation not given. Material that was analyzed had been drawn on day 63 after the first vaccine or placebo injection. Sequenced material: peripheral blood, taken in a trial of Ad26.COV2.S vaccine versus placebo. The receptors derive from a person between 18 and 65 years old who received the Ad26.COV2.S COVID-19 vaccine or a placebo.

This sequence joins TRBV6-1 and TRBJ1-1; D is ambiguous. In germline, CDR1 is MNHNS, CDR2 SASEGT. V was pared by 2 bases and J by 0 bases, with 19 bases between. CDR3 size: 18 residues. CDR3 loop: CASSEMLGRLTMNTEAFF. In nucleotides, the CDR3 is TGTGCCAGCAGTGAAATGTTGGGCAGACTTACTATGAACACTGAAGCTTTCTTT.

CDR3 sequence: CASSLTGSYGYTF. For the CDR3, the DNA is TGTGCCAGCAGCTTGACGGGATCCTATGGCTACACCTTC. This chain uses TRBV5-6 with TRBJ1-2; no reliable D call. Germline V gives CDR1 SGHDT, CDR2 YYEEEE. The CDR3 has 13 amino acids. Trimming left V 1 base short and J 4 bases short, with 8 bases between.

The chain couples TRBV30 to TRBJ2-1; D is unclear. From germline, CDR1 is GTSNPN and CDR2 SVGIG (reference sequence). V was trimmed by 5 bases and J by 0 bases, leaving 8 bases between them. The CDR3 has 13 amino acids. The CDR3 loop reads CAWDAGSYNEQFF. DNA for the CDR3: TGTGCCTGGGACGCCGGCTCCTACAATGAGCAGTTCTTC.

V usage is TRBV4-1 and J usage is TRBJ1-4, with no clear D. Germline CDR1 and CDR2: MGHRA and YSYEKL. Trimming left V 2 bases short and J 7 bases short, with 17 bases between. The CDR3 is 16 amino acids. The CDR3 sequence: CASSQLRFPESEKLFF. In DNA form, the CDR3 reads TGCGCCAGCAGCCAACTGCGGTTCCCTGAGAGTGAAAAACTGTTTTTT.

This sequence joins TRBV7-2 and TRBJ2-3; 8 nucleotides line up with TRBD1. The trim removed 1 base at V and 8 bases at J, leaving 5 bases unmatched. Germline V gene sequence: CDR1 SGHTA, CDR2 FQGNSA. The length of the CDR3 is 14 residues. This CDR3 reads CASSLGRTGRTQYF. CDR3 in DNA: TGTGCCAGCAGCTTAGGTCGGACAGGGCGTACGCAGTATTTT.

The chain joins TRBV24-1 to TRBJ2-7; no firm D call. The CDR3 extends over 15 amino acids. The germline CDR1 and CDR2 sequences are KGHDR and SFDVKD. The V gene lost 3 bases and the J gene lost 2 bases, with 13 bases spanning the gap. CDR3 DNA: TGTGCCACCAGTGATCACAGTCAGGACCCCTACGAGCAGTACTTC. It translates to CATSDHSQDPYEQYF.

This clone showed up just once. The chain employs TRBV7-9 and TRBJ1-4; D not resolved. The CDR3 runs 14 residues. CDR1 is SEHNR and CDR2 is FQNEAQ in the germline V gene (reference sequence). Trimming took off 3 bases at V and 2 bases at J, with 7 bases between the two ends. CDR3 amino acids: CASSFQRTNEKLFF. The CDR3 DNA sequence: TGTGCCAGCAGCTTCCAGCGGACTAATGAAAAACTGTTTTTT.

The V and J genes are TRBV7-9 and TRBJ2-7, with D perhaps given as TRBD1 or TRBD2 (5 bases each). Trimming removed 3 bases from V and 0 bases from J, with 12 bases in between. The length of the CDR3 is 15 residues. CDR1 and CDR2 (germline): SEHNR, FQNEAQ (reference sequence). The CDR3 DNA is TGTGCCAGCAGCTTTCCCCGGGGCAGCTCCTACGAGCAGTACTTC. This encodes CASSFPRGSSYEQYF.

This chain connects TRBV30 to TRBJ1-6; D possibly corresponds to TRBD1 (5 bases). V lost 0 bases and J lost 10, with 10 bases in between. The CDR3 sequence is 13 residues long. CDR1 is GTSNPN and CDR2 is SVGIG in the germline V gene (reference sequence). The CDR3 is CAWSVQGSSPLHF. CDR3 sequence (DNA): TGTGCCTGGAGTGTCCAGGGTAGCTCACCCCTCCACTTT.

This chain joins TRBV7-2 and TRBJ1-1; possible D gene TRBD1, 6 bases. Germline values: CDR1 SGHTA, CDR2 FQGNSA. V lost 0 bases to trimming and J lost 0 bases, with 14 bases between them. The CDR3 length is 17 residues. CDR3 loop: CASSLARVGGLNTEAFF. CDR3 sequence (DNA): TGTGCCAGCAGCTTAGCGCGGGTAGGGGGATTGAACACTGAAGCTTTCTTT.

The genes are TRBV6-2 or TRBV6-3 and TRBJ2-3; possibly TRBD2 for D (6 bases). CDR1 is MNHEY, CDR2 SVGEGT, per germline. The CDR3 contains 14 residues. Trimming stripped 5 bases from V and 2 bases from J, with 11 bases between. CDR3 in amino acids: CASSLATYTDTQYF. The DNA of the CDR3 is TGTGCCAGCAGTCTAGCGACCTACACAGATACGCAGTATTTT.

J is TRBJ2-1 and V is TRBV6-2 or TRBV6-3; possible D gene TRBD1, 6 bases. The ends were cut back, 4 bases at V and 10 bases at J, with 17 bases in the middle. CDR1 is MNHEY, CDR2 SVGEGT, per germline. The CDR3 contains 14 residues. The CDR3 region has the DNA TGTGCCAGCAGTTCGAGCAAGGGGACAAGGGAGCAGTTCTTC. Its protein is CASSSSKGTREQFF.

CDR3 DNA sequence: TGCGCCAGCAGCCAAGAGTCTCCCTCGGGGGGGCTGAACACTGAAGCTTTCTTT. Translating it yields CASSQESPSGGLNTEAFF. The V and J genes are TRBV4-1 and TRBJ1-1; D is possibly TRBD1 (6 bases). The CDR3 runs to 18 residues. V was pared by 0 bases and J by 0 bases, with 17 bases between. CDR1 is MGHRA and CDR2 is YSYEKL in the germline V gene.

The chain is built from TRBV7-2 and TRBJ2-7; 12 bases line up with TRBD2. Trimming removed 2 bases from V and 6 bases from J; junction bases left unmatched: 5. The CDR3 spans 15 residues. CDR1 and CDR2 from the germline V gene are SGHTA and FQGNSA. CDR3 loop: CASSLKLAGGPEQYF. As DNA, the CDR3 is TGTGCCAGCAGCTTAAAGCTAGCGGGAGGGCCCGAGCAGTACTTC.

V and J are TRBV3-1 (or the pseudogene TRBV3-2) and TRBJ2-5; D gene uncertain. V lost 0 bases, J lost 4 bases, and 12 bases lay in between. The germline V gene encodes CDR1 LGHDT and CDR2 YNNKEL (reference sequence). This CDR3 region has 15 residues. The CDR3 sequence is CASSQDRPASETQYF. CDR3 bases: TGTGCCAGCAGCCAAGATCGGCCAGCGTCAGAGACCCAGTACTTC.

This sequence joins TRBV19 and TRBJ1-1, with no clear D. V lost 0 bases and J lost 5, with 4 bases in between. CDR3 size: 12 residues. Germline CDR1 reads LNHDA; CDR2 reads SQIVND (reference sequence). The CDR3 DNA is TGTGCCAGTAGTATAGACCTGACTGAAGCTTTCTTT. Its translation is CASSIDLTEAFF.

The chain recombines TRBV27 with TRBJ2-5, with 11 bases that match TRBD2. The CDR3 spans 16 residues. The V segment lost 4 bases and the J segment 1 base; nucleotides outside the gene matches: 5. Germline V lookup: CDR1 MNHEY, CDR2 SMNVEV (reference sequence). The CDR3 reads CASSSEGLAAQETQYF. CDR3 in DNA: TGTGCCAGCAGTTCAGAGGGACTAGCGGCCCAAGAGACCCAGTACTTC.

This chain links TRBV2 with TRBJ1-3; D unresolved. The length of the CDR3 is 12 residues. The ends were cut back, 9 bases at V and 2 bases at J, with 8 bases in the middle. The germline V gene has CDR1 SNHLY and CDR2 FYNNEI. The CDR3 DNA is TGTGCCAGAACGGAGCCTGGAAACACCATATATTTT. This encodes CARTEPGNTIYF.

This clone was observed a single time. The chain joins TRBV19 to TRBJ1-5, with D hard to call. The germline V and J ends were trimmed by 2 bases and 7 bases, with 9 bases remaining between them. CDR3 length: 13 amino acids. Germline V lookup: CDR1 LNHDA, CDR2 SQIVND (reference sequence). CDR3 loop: CASSIHSEQPQHF. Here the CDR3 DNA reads TGTGCCAGTAGTATACACAGCGAGCAGCCCCAGCATTTT.

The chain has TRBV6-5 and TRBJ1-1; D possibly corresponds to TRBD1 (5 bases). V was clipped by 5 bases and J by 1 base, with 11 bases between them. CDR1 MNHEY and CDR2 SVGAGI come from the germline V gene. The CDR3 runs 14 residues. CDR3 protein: CASSRDFRNTEAFF. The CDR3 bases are TGTGCCAGCAGTCGGGACTTTCGGAACACTGAAGCTTTCTTT.

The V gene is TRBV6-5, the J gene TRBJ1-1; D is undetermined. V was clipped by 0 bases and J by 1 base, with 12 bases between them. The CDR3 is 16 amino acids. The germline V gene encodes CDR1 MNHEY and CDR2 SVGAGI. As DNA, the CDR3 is TGTGCCAGCAGTTACTCATATGGACGGTGGAACACTGAAGCTTTCTTT. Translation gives CASSYSYGRWNTEAFF.

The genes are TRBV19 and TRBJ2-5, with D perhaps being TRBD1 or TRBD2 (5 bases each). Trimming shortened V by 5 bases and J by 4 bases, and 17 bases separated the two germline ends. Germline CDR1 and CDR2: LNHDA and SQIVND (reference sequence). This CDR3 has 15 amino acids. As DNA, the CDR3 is TGTGCCAGTAGTGCTTATCCCGGGACCGGAGAGACCCAGTACTTC. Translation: CASSAYPGTGETQYF.

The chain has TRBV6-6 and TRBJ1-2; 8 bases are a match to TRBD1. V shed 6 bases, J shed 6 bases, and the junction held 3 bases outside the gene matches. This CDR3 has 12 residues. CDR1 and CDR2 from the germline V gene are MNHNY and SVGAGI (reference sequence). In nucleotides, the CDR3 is TGTGCCAGCAGCACGGACAGGGATGGCTACACCTTC. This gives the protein CASSTDRDGYTF.

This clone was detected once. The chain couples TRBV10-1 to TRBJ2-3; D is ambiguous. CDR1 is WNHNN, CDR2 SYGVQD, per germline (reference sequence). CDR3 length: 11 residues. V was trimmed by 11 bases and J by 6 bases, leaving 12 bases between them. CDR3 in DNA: TGCGCCGCCCCCAGTGGGGATACGCAGTATTTT. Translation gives CAAPSGDTQYF.

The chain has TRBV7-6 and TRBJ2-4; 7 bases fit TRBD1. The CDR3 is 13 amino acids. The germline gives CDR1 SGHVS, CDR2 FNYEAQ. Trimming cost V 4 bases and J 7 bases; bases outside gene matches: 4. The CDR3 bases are TGTGCCAGCAGCTCTTACAGGGGCAACATTCAGTACTTC. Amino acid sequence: CASSSYRGNIQYF.

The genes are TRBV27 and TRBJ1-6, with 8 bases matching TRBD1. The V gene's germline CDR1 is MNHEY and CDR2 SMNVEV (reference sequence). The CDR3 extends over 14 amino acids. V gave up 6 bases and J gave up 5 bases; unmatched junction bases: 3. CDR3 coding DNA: TGTGCCAGCAGCGGACAGGGAGATAATTCACCCCTCCACTTT. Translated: CASSGQGDNSPLHF.

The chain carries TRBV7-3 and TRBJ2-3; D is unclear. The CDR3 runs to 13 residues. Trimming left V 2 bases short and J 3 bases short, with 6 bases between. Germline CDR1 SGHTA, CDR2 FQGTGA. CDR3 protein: CASSLLLTDTQYF. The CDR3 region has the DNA TGTGCCAGCAGCTTACTTCTTACAGATACGCAGTATTTT.

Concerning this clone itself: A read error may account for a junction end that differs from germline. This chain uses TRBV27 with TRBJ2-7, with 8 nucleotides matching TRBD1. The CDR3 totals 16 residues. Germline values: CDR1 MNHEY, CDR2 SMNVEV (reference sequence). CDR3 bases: TGTGCCAGCAGTTCGGTCAGGGGGACAGGATCCTCCGAGCAGTACTTC. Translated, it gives CASSSVRGTGSSEQYF.

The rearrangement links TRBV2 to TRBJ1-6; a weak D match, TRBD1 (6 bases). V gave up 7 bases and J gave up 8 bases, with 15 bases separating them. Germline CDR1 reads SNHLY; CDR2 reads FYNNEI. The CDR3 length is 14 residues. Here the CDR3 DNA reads TGTGCCAGCATCAGGGCAGGGGAGGATTCACCCCTCCACTTT. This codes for CASIRAGEDSPLHF.

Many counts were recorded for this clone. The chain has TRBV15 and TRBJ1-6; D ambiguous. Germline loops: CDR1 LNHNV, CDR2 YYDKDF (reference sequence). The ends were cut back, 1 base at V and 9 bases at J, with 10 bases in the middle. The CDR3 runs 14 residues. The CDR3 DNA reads TGTGCCACCAGCAGAGTTATCCGGGGTTCACCCCTCCACTTT. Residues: CATSRVIRGSPLHF.